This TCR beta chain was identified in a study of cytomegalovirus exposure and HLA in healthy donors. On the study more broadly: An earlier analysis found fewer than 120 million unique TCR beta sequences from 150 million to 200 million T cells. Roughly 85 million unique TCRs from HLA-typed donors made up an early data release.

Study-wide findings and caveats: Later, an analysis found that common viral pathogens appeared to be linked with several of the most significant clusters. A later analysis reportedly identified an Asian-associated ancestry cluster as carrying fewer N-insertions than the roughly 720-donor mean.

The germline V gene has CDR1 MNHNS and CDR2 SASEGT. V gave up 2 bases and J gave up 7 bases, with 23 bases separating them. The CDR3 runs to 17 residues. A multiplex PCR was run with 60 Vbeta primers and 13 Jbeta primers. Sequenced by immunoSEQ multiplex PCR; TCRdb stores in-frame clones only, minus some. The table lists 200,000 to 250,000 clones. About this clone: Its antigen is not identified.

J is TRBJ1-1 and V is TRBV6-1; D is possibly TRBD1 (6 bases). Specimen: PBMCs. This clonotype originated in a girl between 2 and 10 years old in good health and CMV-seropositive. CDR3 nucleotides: TGTGCCAGCAGTGAAAGGAATGGTGAGGACAGCCTAGTTGAAGCTTTCTTT. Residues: CASSERNGEDSLVEAFF.